A selection of T cell receptor beta chains follows, all from one sample in a study of blood T cell repertoires in COVID-19. The table came from immunoSEQ multiplex PCR; TCRdb's copy has only in-frame clones and leaves some out. The data show some 350,000 clones, with approximately 89% seen just once and less than 3.5% held by the top ten. Sequenced: peripheral blood. The receptors derive from a woman under 30 who had recovered from COVID-19. The CDR3 runs from the conserved cysteine through the conserved F or W. The order of the fields is V gene, CDR3 length, clone size, D gene, J gene, CDR3 protein, CDR3 DNA. A D gene is named only where the DNA matches it firmly. Size values are once, few and many counts, or a class for expanded clones, and some rows have none.

>TRBV7-8|16|-|-|TRBJ2-5
CASSLRTASASIDQYF
TGTGCCAGCAGCTTAAGGACAGCTTCAGCCTCCATCGACCAGTACTTC
>TRBV30|13|-|TRBD1|TRBJ1-3
CASSGTAGNTIYF
TGTGCCTCAAGTGGGACAGCTGGAAACACCATATATTTT
>TRBV7-9|16|-|-|TRBJ1-1
CASSLADPTANTEAFF
TGTGCCAGCAGCTTAGCCGATCCGACAGCGAACACTGAAGCTTTCTTT
>TRBV10-3|15|-|TRBD1|TRBJ2-6
CAISTTGPGANVLTF
TGTGCCATCAGTACGACAGGGCCTGGGGCCAACGTCCTGACTTTC
>TRBV7-2|14|once|TRBD2|TRBJ2-1
CASSLGASGRTPFF
TGTGCCAGCAGCTTAGGTGCTAGCGGGAGAACCCCGTTCTTC
>TRBV24-1|16|-|-|TRBJ2-1
CATSDLQGGAYNEQFF
TGTGCCACCAGTGATTTGCAGGGAGGCGCCTACAATGAGCAGTTCTTC
>TRBV19|15|-|-|TRBJ2-1
CASMVRQGLGNEQFF
TGTGCCAGTATGGTGAGGCAGGGTTTAGGCAATGAGCAGTTCTTC
>TRBV30|14|-|-|TRBJ1-1
CAWSVGLSNTEAFF
TGTGCCTGGAGTGTCGGGTTATCGAACACTGAAGCTTTCTTT
>TRBV7-2|14|-|-|TRBJ2-4
CASSPDYYENIQYF
TGTGCCAGCAGCCCTGACTATTACGAAAACATTCAGTACTTC
>TRBV10-3|15|-|TRBD1|TRBJ1-2
CAISESGTGTYGYTF
TGTGCCATCAGTGAGTCAGGGACAGGGACATATGGCTACACCTTC
>TRBV18|17|-|-|TRBJ2-1
CASSPGGGGRSYNEQFF
TGTGCCAGCTCACCCGGAGGGGGGGGGCGCTCCTACAATGAGCAGTTCTTC
>TRBV19|16|-|TRBD2|TRBJ2-3
CASSTPLAGPTDTQYF
TGTGCCAGTAGTACCCCTCTAGCGGGGCCCACAGATACGCAGTATTTT
>TRBV9|13|-|-|TRBJ2-5
CASSAGVRETQYF
TGTGCCAGCAGCGCGGGAGTACGAGAGACCCAGTACTTC
>TRBV15|16|-|TRBD1|TRBJ1-2
CATSRVTGTGGYGYTF
TGTGCCACCAGCAGAGTGACCGGGACAGGGGGCTATGGCTACACCTTC
>TRBV7-9|17|few|-|TRBJ2-1
CASSSAVRGSSYNEQFF
TGTGCCAGCAGCTCGGCCGTTCGTGGGAGCTCCTACAATGAGCAGTTCTTC
>TRBV27|14|-|-|TRBJ2-6
CASRVLTGANVLTF
TGTGCCAGCAGAGTACTAACTGGGGCCAACGTCCTGACTTTC
>TRBV4-2|14|-|-|TRBJ2-5
CASSHGQLQETQYF
TGTGCCAGCAGCCACGGACAGCTCCAAGAGACCCAGTACTTC
>TRBV4-1|17|-|TRBD2|TRBJ2-3
CASSQGDTGGSTDTQYF
TGCGCCAGCAGCCAAGGCGATACGGGAGGATCCACAGATACGCAGTATTTT
>TRBV6-5|15|-|TRBD1|TRBJ1-6
CASSYGGQRNSPLHF
TGTGCCAGCAGTTACGGGGGACAGCGTAATTCACCCCTCCACTTT
>TRBV19|14|-|TRBD2|TRBJ2-1
CASSISGRAYEQFF
TGTGCCAGTAGTATCAGCGGGAGGGCTTATGAGCAGTTCTTC
>TRBV5-8|15|-|-|TRBJ1-4
CASSLGTVQDEKLFF
TGTGCCAGCAGCTTGGGGACAGTCCAAGACGAAAAACTGTTTTTT
>TRBV6-5|11|-|TRBD2|TRBJ2-4
CASSFGGDQYF
TGTGCCAGCAGTTTCGGGGGGGATCAGTACTTC
>TRBV7-9|16|-|-|TRBJ2-1
CASSSGGPTPHNEQFF
TGTGCCAGCAGCTCCGGCGGCCCTACACCGCACAATGAGCAGTTCTTC
>TRBV5-1|15|-|TRBD1|TRBJ2-2
CASSLGDRDTGELFF
TGCGCCAGCAGCTTGGGGGACAGGGACACCGGGGAGCTGTTTTTT
>TRBV2|14|-|-|TRBJ1-6
CASRTTENNSPLHF
TGTGCCAGCAGGACCACAGAGAATAATTCACCCCTCCACTTT
>TRBV7-2|17|-|TRBD1|TRBJ1-4
CASSLAFARGPNEKLFF
TGTGCCAGCAGCTTAGCCTTCGCCAGGGGGCCCAATGAAAAACTGTTTTTT
>TRBV5-6|15|once|-|TRBJ1-1
CASSPTVFLNTEAFF
TGTGCCAGCAGCCCCACGGTGTTTCTGAACACTGAAGCTTTCTTT
>TRBV30|12|-|-|TRBJ1-2
CAWSVESYGYTF
TGTGCCTGGAGTGTAGAGTCCTATGGCTACACCTTC
>TRBV6-6|16|once|TRBD2|TRBJ2-5
CATMRLAGGAGETQYF
TGTGCCACTATGCGACTAGCGGGAGGGGCTGGCGAGACCCAGTACTTC
>TRBV3-1/TRBV3-2|16|-|-|TRBJ1-1
CASSQVHRAGSTEAFF
TGTGCCAGCAGCCAAGTACACAGGGCAGGAAGCACTGAAGCTTTCTTT
>TRBV9|18|-|TRBD2|TRBJ2-2
CASSVVASGSSIAGELFF
TGTGCCAGCAGCGTAGTTGCTAGCGGGAGTTCTATCGCCGGGGAGCTGTTTTTT
>TRBV9|16|-|-|TRBJ1-2
CASSVGAGILTYGYTF
TGTGCCAGCAGCGTAGGGGCAGGAATCCTTACCTATGGCTACACCTTC
>TRBV10-3|14|-|TRBD2|TRBJ2-5
CAISELAGGETQYF
TGTGCCATCAGTGAACTAGCGGGAGGAGAGACCCAGTACTTC
>TRBV7-8|17|-|-|TRBJ1-2
CASSLGVSPGHNYGYTF
TGTGCCAGCAGCTTAGGTGTTAGCCCGGGACACAACTATGGCTACACCTTC
>TRBV6-2/TRBV6-3|17|-|TRBD2|TRBJ2-3
CASSLTSGRASVHTQYF
TGTGCCAGCAGCCTAACTAGCGGGAGGGCCTCTGTCCATACGCAGTATTTT
>TRBV11-2|15|-|-|TRBJ1-1
CASRPPGRGNTEAFF
TGTGCCAGCAGACCGCCGGGCAGGGGGAACACTGAAGCTTTCTTT
>TRBV5-1|18|-|TRBD1|TRBJ1-1
CASSRLTGRGHLNTEAFF
TGCGCCAGCAGCCGACTGACAGGGAGAGGCCATCTGAACACTGAAGCTTTCTTT
>TRBV5-8|16|once|-|TRBJ2-3
CASSLYDSPGTDTQYF
TGTGCCAGCAGCTTGTACGACAGCCCTGGCACAGATACGCAGTATTTT
>TRBV14|14|once|-|TRBJ2-2
CASSLGGSTGELFF
TGTGCCAGCAGCCTGGGAGGTTCCACCGGGGAGCTGTTTTTT
>TRBV2|13|-|-|TRBJ1-1
CASTREMNTEAFF
TGTGCCAGCACGCGGGAGATGAACACTGAAGCTTTCTTT
>TRBV7-9|17|-|-|TRBJ1-6
CASSPRSGSEGYSPLHF
TGTGCCAGCAGCCCACGAAGCGGTTCGGAAGGGTATTCACCCCTCCACTTT
>TRBV2|14|-|-|TRBJ1-1
CASSDWGSGTEAFF
TGTGCCAGCAGTGATTGGGGCAGTGGGACTGAAGCTTTCTTT
>TRBV4-3|13|-|-|TRBJ2-3
CASSQNQALTQYF
TGCGCCAGCAGCCAAAATCAGGCTCTCACGCAGTATTTT
>TRBV30|16|-|TRBD2|TRBJ2-1
CAWSPPAGGSYNEQFF
TGTGCCTGGAGTCCGCCAGCGGGAGGCTCCTACAATGAGCAGTTCTTC
>TRBV14|14|-|-|TRBJ2-2
CASRYRSNTGELFF
TGTGCCAGCAGGTACAGATCTAACACCGGGGAGCTGTTTTTT
>TRBV7-9|19|-|TRBD1|TRBJ2-6
CASSKQGQGRLSGANVLTF
TGTGCCAGCAGCAAACAGGGACAGGGAAGACTCTCTGGGGCCAACGTCCTGACTTTC
>TRBV4-3|16|-|-|TRBJ2-5
CASSPGRGSPPETQYF
TGCGCCAGCAGCCCTGGTAGGGGGAGCCCCCCAGAGACCCAGTACTTC
>TRBV19|14|-|TRBD2|TRBJ2-2
CASIAGGRGGELFF
TGTGCCAGTATCGCGGGAGGGCGAGGCGGGGAGCTGTTTTTT
>TRBV6-5|15|-|TRBD1|TRBJ1-1
CASSYKGAGNAEAFF
TGTGCCAGCAGTTATAAGGGGGCGGGGAACGCTGAAGCTTTCTTT
>TRBV9|17|-|TRBD2|TRBJ2-3
CASSPRLAGAETDTQYF
TGTGCCAGCAGCCCCCGACTAGCGGGAGCCGAAACAGATACGCAGTATTTT
>TRBV3-1/TRBV3-2|15|-|-|TRBJ1-6
CASSPRGSYNSPLHF
TGTGCCAGCAGCCCCCGGGGATCCTATAATTCACCCCTCCACTTT
>TRBV29-1|12|once|-|TRBJ1-1
CSVEERNTEAFF
TGCAGCGTTGAGGAGAGAAACACTGAAGCTTTCTTT
>TRBV29-1|12|-|-|TRBJ1-1
CSVGQMNTEAFF
TGCAGCGTTGGCCAGATGAACACTGAAGCTTTCTTT
>TRBV6-2/TRBV6-3|15|-|-|TRBJ1-1
CASSYISGGGTEAFF
TGTGCCAGCAGTTACATTTCGGGGGGCGGCACTGAAGCTTTCTTT
>TRBV7-2|13|-|-|TRBJ2-1
CASSSPGGHEQFF
TGTGCCAGCAGCTCTCCCGGCGGGCATGAGCAGTTCTTC